Each of the 16 T cell receptor beta chains below was sequenced from the same sample in a study of T cells in Graves' hyperthyroidism and ophthalmopathy. TCR beta CDR3 region amplification was performed from RNA transcripts. The HTBI primer set drove a first-round RT-PCR of the TCR CDR3. TCRdb used MiXCR to reprocess the multiplex PCR reads, holding one entry per CDR3 protein. The sample has roughly 300,000 distinct CDR3 sequences; roughly 23% are singletons. Sequenced input: blood. These receptors originate from a woman between 50 and 59 years old with Graves' hyperthyroidism.

The genes are TRBV27 and TRBJ1-1; no clear D gene. Trimming stripped 11 bases from V and 12 bases from J, with 10 bases between. This CDR3 has 8 residues. CDR1 is MNHEY, CDR2 SMNVEV, per germline (reference sequence). The CDR3 sequence is CAFQGTFF. The CDR3 DNA follows: TGTGCCTTCCAAGGGACTTTCTTT.

J is TRBJ2-3 and V is TRBV12-3 or TRBV12-4; D might be TRBD2 (5 bases). V lost 0 bases and J lost 2, with 12 bases in between. This CDR3 contains 16 residues. This CDR3 is CASSLAVAAVTDTQYF. CDR3 in DNA: TGTGCCAGCAGTTTAGCGGTCGCAGCGGTCACAGATACGCAGTATTTT.

The genes are TRBV27 and TRBJ2-1; D might be TRBD2 (5 bases). CDR1 and CDR2 from the germline V gene are MNHEY and SMNVEV (reference sequence). The CDR3 extends over 13 amino acids. Trimming took off 1 base at V and 9 bases at J, with 10 bases between the two ends. The CDR3 loop is CASSLWVGVEQFF. In DNA form, the CDR3 reads TGTGCCAGCAGTTTATGGGTCGGGGTTGAGCAGTTCTTC.

This clonotype has at least ten counts. J is TRBJ1-1 and V is TRBV30; weak D call: TRBD1 (6 bases). The CDR3 length is 13 residues. The germline V gene encodes CDR1 GTSNPN and CDR2 SVGIG (reference sequence). The V and J ends lost 4 bases and 4 bases respectively, with 13 bases between them. CDR3 nucleotide sequence: TGTGCCTGGAACCCGACAGGAGTCACTGAAGCTTTCTTT. Translated: CAWNPTGVTEAFF.

This clonotype showed up many times. The J gene is TRBJ2-7, the V gene TRBV28; 8 bases agree with TRBD1. V lost 6 bases to trimming and J lost 3 bases; unmatched junction nucleotides: 10. CDR1 and CDR2 from the germline V gene are MDHEN and SYDVKM. This CDR3 comprises 15 residues. CDR3 nucleotides: TGTGCCAGCAGCCACGCCGGGACAGGCCACTACGAGCAGTACTTC. Encoded protein: CASSHAGTGHYEQYF.

In regard to this clonotype: A read error may produce the germline difference seen at one junction end. The genes are TRBV18 and TRBJ2-3; D unresolved. CDR3 length: 12 amino acids. The germline V gene encodes CDR1 KGHSH and CDR2 LQKENI. CDR3: CTSSTSTDTQYF. In DNA, the CDR3 is TGTACCAGCTCCACTAGCACAGATACGCAGTATTTT.

The gene calls are TRBV29-1 and TRBJ2-7; a weak D match, TRBD1 (5 bases). The CDR3 runs 13 residues. Germline CDR1 SQVTM, CDR2 ANQGSEA. Trimming removed 1 base from V and 2 bases from J, with 9 bases in between. CDR3 amino acids: CSVEGQTPYEQYF. In DNA, the CDR3 is TGCAGCGTTGAAGGACAGACCCCCTACGAGCAGTACTTC.

This clonotype was seen at least ten times. The chain links TRBV2 to TRBJ2-3, with TRBD2 matching 8 bases. Germline trimming cut 8 bases from V and 6 bases from J; bases unmatched to any gene: 7. Germline CDR1 SNHLY, CDR2 FYNNEI. This CDR3 has 13 residues. Written as DNA, the CDR3 is TGTGCCAGCGGACGGGAGGGCCGTGATACGCAGTATTTT. It translates to CASGREGRDTQYF.

This chain joins TRBV7-2 and TRBJ2-1; TRBD2 might be the D (6 bases). The closer fit of TRBJ2-7 to the DNA end suggests the J call may be wrong. Germline loops: CDR1 SGHTA, CDR2 FQGNSA. This CDR3 is built from 16 residues. The CDR3 bases are TGTGCCAGCAGCTCCCATGGGCGGGATCTTTACAATGAGCAGTACTTC. Its protein is CASSSHGRDLYNEQYF.

The chain is built from TRBV9 and TRBJ2-1, with 9 positions matching TRBD2. The CDR3 sequence is 14 residues long. Germline CDR1 SGDLS, CDR2 YYNGEE. The junction had 11 bases not matched to a gene; V was cut back by 4 bases and J by 12 bases. CDR3 protein: CASSWRGGIDLQFF. DNA for the CDR3: TGTGCCAGCAGCTGGCGGGGGGGCATCGATTTGCAGTTCTTC.

This clonotype has a count of ten or more. This rearrangement joins TRBV20-1 to TRBJ1-4; TRBD1 agrees at 8 bases. Germline CDR1 is DFQATT and CDR2 is SNEGSKA (reference sequence). The CDR3 extends over 13 amino acids. Trimming at V came to 6 bases and at J to 5 bases, leaving 5 bases not matched to a gene. Here the CDR3 DNA reads TGCAGTGCCGTGGGACAGGTGAATGAAAAACTGTTTTTT. This codes for CSAVGQVNEKLFF.

In its sample, this clonotype was seen a few times. This sequence joins TRBV30 and TRBJ1-3; D gene ambiguous. The CDR3 runs 15 residues. Trimming removed 3 bases from V and 3 bases from J, with 15 bases in between. Germline lookup yields CDR1 GTSNPN and CDR2 SVGIG (reference sequence). CDR3 sequence reads: CAWRRAGSGGNTIYF. The DNA of the CDR3 is TGTGCCTGGAGGCGAGCGGGTTCAGGTGGAAACACCATATATTTT.

The chain employs TRBV11-3 and TRBJ2-7, with TRBD1 identical over 7 bases. Per germline, CDR1 SGHNT and CDR2 YENEEA. J gave up 7 bases and V 5 bases, and 8 bases lay outside the gene matches. The CDR3 contains 13 residues. CDR3 DNA sequence: TGTGCCAGCAGCGCCGGACAGGTGGGAGAGCAGTACTTC. Protein: CASSAGQVGEQYF.

The chain carries TRBV6-1 and TRBJ1-4, with D tentatively TRBD1 (5 bases). This CDR3 is 16 amino acids long. Germline V gene data show CDR1 as MNHNS and CDR2 as SASEGT. V was pared by 3 bases and J by 0 bases, with 11 bases between. This chain's CDR3 is CASSDLGAATNEKLFF. The CDR3 coding sequence is TGTGCCAGCAGTGATCTTGGGGCGGCAACTAATGAAAAACTGTTTTTT.

This clonotype was detected ten times or more. The chain combines TRBV5-1 with TRBJ2-7; 9 positions match TRBD1. This CDR3 has 13 residues. The V segment lost 5 bases and the J segment 6 bases; nucleotides outside the gene matches: 6. The germline CDR1 and CDR2 sequences are SGHRS and YFSETQ. The chain's CDR3 is CASRGQGKVEQYF. CDR3 coding DNA: TGCGCCAGCAGGGGACAGGGTAAGGTCGAGCAGTACTTC. The full variable domain, rest sourced from reference TRBV5-1 and TRBJ2-7, is KAGVTQTPRYLIKTRGQQVTLSCSPISGHRSVSWYQQTPGQGLQFLFEYFSETQRNKGNFPGRFSGRQFSNSRSEMNVSTLELGDSALYLCASRGQGKVEQYFGPGTRLTVT.

This clonotype was detected ten times or more. This sequence joins TRBV3-1 and TRBJ2-3; possibly TRBD1 or TRBD2 for D (5 bases each). CDR1 and CDR2 from the germline V gene are LGHDT and YNNKEL (reference sequence). Trimming stripped 0 bases from V and 5 bases from J, with 12 bases between. This CDR3 is built from 15 residues. The CDR3 loop is CASSQDGTQRDTQYF. The CDR3 bases are TGTGCCAGCAGCCAAGACGGGACCCAGCGAGATACGCAGTATTTT.